Included here is one T cell receptor beta chain sequence, with context. This specimen belongs to a study of T cell changes during pregnancy in multiple sclerosis. The CDR3 has 17 amino acids. V was trimmed by 0 bases and J by 0 bases, leaving 15 bases between them. Germline lookup yields CDR1 SGHNT and CDR2 YYREEE (reference sequence). Sequencing was performed with immunoSEQ multiplex PCR; in TCRdb, only in-frame clones are kept and a portion is missing. Of about 61,000 clones in the sample, 90% were seen once. This TCR came from a female donor in good health, enrolled as a control in a pregnancy study. The sequences come from peripheral blood, collected in the first trimester of pregnancy. V is TRBV5-4 and J is TRBJ1-1, with no clear D. Written as DNA, the CDR3 is TGTGCCAGCAGCTTGGCCACGGGTGGTCCAATGAACACTGAAGCTTTCTTT. It codes for CASSLATGGPMNTEAFF.